This TCR beta chain comes out of a study of naive and memory T cell subsets. TCR cDNA received a 3' ligated oligonucleotide that carried a UMI. Amplification of ligated cDNA took four PCR rounds with SP2 and nested alpha and beta constant primers. TCRdb reanalysed the 5' RACE reads using MiXCR and keeps one entry per CDR3 protein. Of about 62,000 distinct CDR3 sequences in the sample, 8% are singletons; the top ten hold less than 20%. In its sample, this clonotype was seen a few times. Trimming took 3 bases from V and 2 from J; bases not matched to a gene: 3. The CDR3 totals 16 residues. CDR1 is LNHDA and CDR2 is SQIVND in the germline V gene (reference sequence).

This receptor was identified in a female donor in good health. J is TRBJ2-6 and V is TRBV19; 8 nucleotides agree with TRBD1. CDR3 protein: CASSMPGGPGANVLTF. CDR3 DNA sequence: TGTGCCAGTAGTATGCCAGGGGGCCCTGGGGCCAACGTCCTGACTTTC.